The rows below give T cell receptor beta chains drawn from one sample of a study of T cell repertoires in cytomegalovirus infection. These TCRs are of unknown antigen specificity. TCRdb fed the reads into MiXCR, producing one record per CDR3 protein. In the table there are 110,000 or so distinct CDR3 sequences, around 31% of which are singletons. The material was CD8+ T cells from cultured PBMCs, obtained from culture after CMV antigen stimulation. The receptor source for this set is a human donor in good health (CMV status not recorded). Some clones in this sample may be carry-over from other donors' samples. CDR3s include the opening cysteine and the closing phenylalanine or tryptophan. A D gene is named only where the DNA matches it firmly. Part of the rows lack a size; the others show once, few, many or a class for expanded clones.

size | J | V | D | CDR3 | DNA
- | TRBJ1-6 | TRBV27 | - | CASSFRDLYNSPLHF | TGTGCCAGCAGTTTCCGGGACCTTTATAATTCACCCCTCCACTTT
many | TRBJ1-5 | TRBV7-2 | TRBD1 | CASSLAGRGFDNQPQHF | TGTGCCAGCAGCTTAGCGGGCAGGGGGTTCGATAATCAGCCCCAGCATTTT
few | TRBJ2-7 | TRBV6-8 | - | CASSYGGGEQYF | TGTGCCAGCAGTTACGGGGGCGGCGAGCAGTACTTC
- | TRBJ2-1 | TRBV7-9 | TRBD2 | CASSAGGPGEQFF | TGTGCCAGCAGCGCGGGGGGGCCGGGTGAGCAGTTCTTC
- | TRBJ1-6 | TRBV27 | TRBD1 | CASRPPTGVNSPLHF | TGTGCCAGCAGACCTCCGACAGGGGTTAATTCACCCCTCCACTTT
- | TRBJ2-7 | TRBV7-9 | - | CASSSRQNYEQYF | TGTGCCAGCAGCTCCCGACAGAACTACGAGCAGTACTTC
- | TRBJ1-1 | TRBV20-1 | - | CSADQGMAEAFF | TGCAGTGCAGATCAAGGGATGGCTGAAGCTTTCTTT
many | TRBJ1-5 | TRBV19 | - | CASSIGNQPQHF | TGTGCCAGTAGTATTGGGAATCAGCCCCAGCATTTT
many | TRBJ2-1 | TRBV7-3 | TRBD2 | CASSILAGAGGEQFF | TGTGCCAGCAGCATCCTAGCGGGGGCCGGGGGTGAGCAGTTCTTC
few | TRBJ2-7 | TRBV15 | TRBD2 | CATSRGPSGGTYEQYF | TGTGCCACCAGCAGAGGCCCTAGCGGGGGGACCTACGAGCAGTACTTC
- | TRBJ1-6 | TRBV5-1 | - | CASSGYGSNSPLHF | TGCGCCAGCAGCGGATACGGCTCTAATTCACCCCTCCACTTT
- | TRBJ1-5 | TRBV12-3/TRBV12-4 | - | CASSPILGSLNQPQHF | TGTGCCAGCAGTCCCATATTGGGGTCCCTCAATCAGCCCCAGCATTTT
few | TRBJ1-2 | TRBV25-1 | - | CASSVGAGYTF | TGTGCCAGCAGTGTGGGAGCGGGCTACACCTTC
- | TRBJ1-2 | TRBV20-1 | TRBD1 | CSARPGTGGLNYGYTF | TGCAGTGCTAGACCCGGGACAGGGGGCTTAAACTATGGCTACACCTTC
few | TRBJ1-6 | TRBV28 | TRBD1 | CASSPNRGYSPLHF | TGTGCCAGCAGTCCAAACAGGGGGTATTCACCCCTCCACTTT
many | TRBJ2-7 | TRBV20-1 | TRBD2 | CSARDFLAGVSYEQYF | TGCAGTGCTAGAGATTTCTTAGCGGGGGTCTCCTACGAGCAGTACTTC
many | TRBJ2-5 | TRBV7-6 | TRBD1 | CASSLGTVQETQYF | TGTGCCAGCAGCTTGGGGACAGTTCAAGAGACCCAGTACTTC
- | TRBJ1-5 | TRBV7-6 | - | CASSLGQNQPQHF | TGTGCCAGCAGCCTCGGACAAAATCAGCCCCAGCATTTT
many | TRBJ2-3 | TRBV7-9 | TRBD2 | CASSFSGGAITDTQYF | TGTGCCAGCAGCTTTAGCGGGGGCGCCATCACAGATACGCAGTATTTT
- | TRBJ2-7 | TRBV27 | - | CASSLSGTVEQYF | TGTGCCAGCAGTTTGTCCGGGACCGTCGAGCAGTACTTC
- | TRBJ1-2 | TRBV27 | TRBD1 | CASKDRERGGYTF | TGTGCCAGCAAGGACAGGGAAAGAGGTGGCTACACCTTC
- | TRBJ2-5 | TRBV18 | - | CASSPPPTGPETQYF | TGTGCCAGCTCACCACCCCCGACAGGCCCAGAGACCCAGTACTTC
- | TRBJ2-7 | TRBV6-1 | TRBD1 | CASSEAGTGIAEQYF | TGTGCCAGCAGTGAAGCTGGGACAGGGATCGCCGAGCAGTACTTC
- | TRBJ1-1 | TRBV7-9 | TRBD1 | CASSSTGDVTMNTEAFF | TGTGCCAGCAGCTCGACAGGGGACGTCACCATGAACACTGAAGCTTTCTTT
- | TRBJ2-6 | TRBV20-1 | - | CSALGPTTGANVLTF | TGCAGTGCCCTGGGCCCCACCACGGGGGCCAACGTCCTGACTTTC
- | TRBJ2-7 | TRBV5-1 | - | CASSLAGLKEQYF | TGCGCCAGCAGCTTGGCGGGGCTTAAAGAGCAGTACTTC
few | TRBJ2-7 | TRBV7-9 | TRBD2 | CASSSGLGGRTYEQYF | TGTGCCAGCAGCTCGGGCCTCGGGGGGAGGACATACGAGCAGTACTTC
- | TRBJ2-1 | TRBV27 | - | CASSPTAPTGEEQFF | TGTGCCAGCAGTCCTACGGCCCCGACGGGAGAGGAGCAGTTCTTC
many | TRBJ2-7 | TRBV6-1 | - | CASSEIGQNPYEQYF | TGTGCCAGCAGTGAAATAGGACAGAATCCCTACGAGCAGTACTTC
many | TRBJ2-1 | TRBV7-7 | TRBD2 | CASSLVLAGYNEQFF | TGTGCCAGCAGCTTAGTACTAGCGGGGTACAATGAGCAGTTCTTC
many | TRBJ1-1 | TRBV28 | - | CASSFLLQGGEAFF | TGTGCCAGCAGTTTCCTACTCCAGGGTGGGGAAGCTTTCTTT
many | TRBJ1-2 | TRBV7-2 | - | CASSARSGGYTF | TGTGCCAGCAGCGCTCGCTCGGGGGGCTACACCTTC
- | TRBJ1-5 | TRBV5-1 | - | CASILGNQPQHF | -
- | TRBJ2-5 | TRBV28 | TRBD1 | CASSLNRGPGETQYF | TGTGCCAGCAGTTTGAACAGGGGGCCCGGGGAGACCCAGTACTTC
few | TRBJ2-2 | TRBV7-9 | TRBD2 | CASSVTGTSQTNTGELFF | TGTGCCAGCAGCGTTACCGGGACTAGTCAAACGAACACCGGGGAGCTGTTTTTT